This is a list of T cell receptor beta chains from one sample in a study of cytotoxic CD8 clonotypes in ibrutinib-treated CLL. TCRdb keeps only in-frame clones here, not all; method: immunoSEQ multiplex PCR. This sample has some 300,000 clones; more than 65% occur once, and the top ten carry over 5.5%. The sequencing used PBMCs, collected before ibrutinib treatment. These receptors all stem from a human donor with chronic lymphocytic leukemia. The CDR3 runs from the conserved cysteine through the conserved F or W. Fields, in order: J gene, D gene, V gene, clone size, CDR3 protein, CDR3 DNA. D genes are given only for firm matches. Expanded clones are given a class, and other clones once, few, many or no size at all.

>TRBJ1-2|-|TRBV7-2|-
CASSLVWSSEGGYTF
TGTGCCAGCAGCTTAGTATGGTCGTCAGAAGGTGGCTACACCTTC
>TRBJ1-5|-|TRBV5-1|few
CASSLLGPPYSNQPQHF
TGCGCCAGCAGCTTGTTGGGTCCCCCCTATAGCAATCAGCCCCAGCATTTT
>TRBJ1-3|-|TRBV30|-
CAWRGGKTGRSGNTIYF
TGTGCCTGGAGGGGGGGCAAGACAGGCCGCTCTGGAAACACCATATATTTT
>TRBJ2-7|TRBD1|TRBV27|-
CASSTPGQGYDEQYF
TGTGCCAGCTCAACTCCGGGACAGGGATACGACGAGCAGTACTTC
>TRBJ2-3|TRBD2|TRBV7-8|-
CASSLDGVGLAGTDTQYF
TGTGCCAGCAGCTTAGATGGTGTTGGGCTAGCGGGGACAGATACGCAGTATTTT
>TRBJ2-7|TRBD1|TRBV7-9|-
CASRGTGNLTEQYF
TGTGCCAGCAGGGGGACAGGAAACCTTACAGAGCAGTACTTC
>TRBJ2-1|TRBD2|TRBV10-2|-
CATYSGVDYNEQFF
TGCGCCACATATAGCGGGGTCGACTACAATGAGCAGTTCTTC
>TRBJ2-3|TRBD2|TRBV11-3|-
CASSSRGSGITDTQYF
TGTGCCAGCAGCTCTCGTGGTAGCGGGATCACAGATACGCAGTATTTT
>TRBJ2-7|-|TRBV11-2|once
CASSYIPGVSYEQYF
TGTGCCAGCAGCTATATCCCGGGGGTCTCCTACGAGCAGTACTTC
>TRBJ2-3|-|TRBV6-4|-
CASSRNPGSTDTQYF
TGTGCCAGCAGTAGGAACCCCGGGAGCACAGATACGCAGTATTTT
>TRBJ2-3|-|TRBV7-8|-
CASSPRTTADTQYF
TGTGCCAGCAGCCCACGGACTACGGCAGATACGCAGTATTTT
>TRBJ1-2|-|TRBV5-1|-
CATSDGVDGYTF
TGCGCCACCTCGGATGGAGTGGATGGCTACACCTTC
>TRBJ1-3|-|TRBV5-1|-
CASSVDSNTIYF
TGCGCCAGCAGCGTGGACAGCAACACCATATATTTT
>TRBJ1-1|-|TRBV28|-
CASSLIEAIRNTEAFF
TGTGCCAGCAGTTTAATTGAGGCGATCAGGAACACTGAAGCTTTCTTT
>TRBJ2-1|TRBD1|TRBV5-4|-
CASSWETGGEQFF
TGTGCCAGCAGCTGGGAAACAGGGGGAGAGCAGTTCTTC
>TRBJ1-2|TRBD1|TRBV15|-
CATSRADREGYTF
TGTGCCACCAGCAGAGCAGACAGGGAAGGCTACACCTTC
>TRBJ2-7|TRBD2|TRBV10-3|-
CAINGLAGAYEQYF
TGTGCCATCAACGGACTAGCGGGAGCCTACGAGCAGTACTTC
>TRBJ1-4|-|TRBV5-1|-
CASSLAGGTNEKLFF
TGCGCCAGCAGCTTGGCGGGGGGGACTAATGAAAAACTGTTTTTT
>TRBJ2-2|TRBD2|TRBV27|-
CASSKSRLAANTGELFF
TGTGCCAGCAGTAAATCCCGTCTAGCGGCGAACACCGGGGAGCTGTTTTTT
>TRBJ1-2|-|TRBV5-4|-
CASRDKDIFGYTF
TGTGCCAGCAGGGACAAGGACATTTTTGGCTACACCTTC
>TRBJ2-4|-|TRBV5-5|-
CASSLQGADIQYF
TGTGCCAGCAGCTTACAAGGGGCGGACATTCAGTACTTC
>TRBJ2-5|-|TRBV2|-
CASSESGGLGTQYF
TGTGCCAGCAGTGAATCCGGGGGGCTTGGGACCCAGTACTTC
>TRBJ2-2|TRBD2|TRBV5-6|-
CASSLVGRVTGELFF
TGTGCCAGCAGCTTGGTCGGGAGGGTTACCGGGGAGCTGTTTTTT
>TRBJ2-7|TRBD2|TRBV15|-
CATSAGLAGVLYF
TGTGCCACCAGCGCGGGACTAGCGGGAGTCTTGTACTTC
>TRBJ1-3|-|TRBV5-8|-
CASSPNGGEPGNTIYF
TGTGCCAGCAGCCCTAACGGGGGCGAGCCTGGAAACACCATATATTTT